A selection of T cell receptor beta chains follows, all from one sample in a study of T cells after yellow fever vaccination. One entry per CDR3 protein, called by TCRdb with MiXCR from the 5' RACE reads. Of about 630,000 distinct CDR3 sequences in the sample, 9% to 15% were seen once. This specimen was PBMCs, taken on the day of the yellow fever booster vaccination. Receptors originate from a man younger than 40 who received the YFV17D yellow fever vaccine. CDR3s include the opening cysteine and the closing phenylalanine or tryptophan. D genes are given only for firm matches. Only part of the rows carry a size: once, few, many, or a class if the clone is expanded.

V gene	J gene	D gene	clone size	CDR3 protein	CDR3 DNA
TRBV9	TRBJ2-5	TRBD2	few	CASSPGGGPYETQYF	TGTGCCAGCAGCCCCGGCGGGGGGCCATATGAGACCCAGTACTTC
TRBV5-1	TRBJ2-1	.	few	CASSYTGDYYNEQFF	TGCGCCAGCAGCTACACGGGAGACTACTACAATGAGCAGTTCTTC
TRBV28	TRBJ1-5	.	.	CASRLFRRASNQPQHF	TGTGCCAGCAGGCTTTTCCGGAGGGCGAGCAATCAGCCCCAGCATTTT
TRBV14	TRBJ1-1	TRBD1	.	CASSPRGRGRGTEAFF	TGTGCCAGCAGCCCCCGGGGCAGGGGGCGAGGCACTGAAGCTTTCTTT
TRBV5-1	TRBJ2-5	TRBD2	.	CASSPGTSGGVETQYF	TGCGCCAGCAGCCCAGGGACTAGCGGGGGAGTGGAGACCCAGTACTTC
TRBV5-1	TRBJ2-3	TRBD1	few	CASSEGQGRADTQYF	TGCGCCAGCAGCGAAGGACAGGGCCGCGCAGATACGCAGTATTTT
TRBV20-1	TRBJ2-7	TRBD1	.	CSARPRTGGSYEQYF	TGCAGTGCTAGACCCCGGACAGGGGGCTCCTACGAGCAGTACTTC
TRBV11-3	TRBJ2-3	TRBD2	.	CASSPGGSGTSTDTQYF	TGTGCCAGCAGCCCGGGCGGAAGCGGGACTAGCACAGATACGCAGTATTTT
TRBV12-3/TRBV12-4	TRBJ2-1	TRBD2	few	CASKIAGDSYNEQFF	TGTGCCAGCAAAATAGCGGGAGATTCCTACAATGAGCAGTTCTTC
TRBV28	TRBJ2-3	.	.	CASSSPPFSRWADTQYF	TGTGCCAGCAGTTCCCCCCCCTTCAGTAGATGGGCAGATACGCAGTATTTT
TRBV4-3	TRBJ2-5	.	few	CASSQAPWSGSRETQYF	TGCGCCAGCAGCCAAGCTCCATGGTCCGGGAGCCGGGAGACCCAGTACTTC
TRBV15	TRBJ2-1	.	.	CATSRQPGTYNEQFF	TGTGCCACCAGCAGACAACCGGGGACTTACAATGAGCAGTTCTTC
TRBV27	TRBJ1-2	TRBD1	many	CASSYRDSYGYTF	TGTGCCAGCAGTTACCGGGACAGCTATGGCTACACCTTC
TRBV29-1	TRBJ2-7	TRBD2	few	CSVEGASGRYEQYF	TGCAGCGTTGAAGGTGCTAGCGGCCGGTACGAGCAGTACTTC
TRBV4-3	TRBJ2-1	TRBD2	.	CASGELAGAYEQFF	TGCGCCAGCGGTGAACTAGCGGGAGCGTATGAGCAGTTCTTC
TRBV5-6	TRBJ2-1	TRBD2	.	CASSLLGLADHDEQFF	TGTGCCAGCAGCTTGTTGGGACTAGCGGACCATGATGAGCAGTTCTTC
TRBV4-1	TRBJ1-5	.	.	CASSGGASNQPQHF	TGCGCCAGCAGCGGGGGGGCCAGCAATCAGCCCCAGCATTTT
TRBV5-1	TRBJ2-2	.	.	CASTGGAIESGELFF	TGCGCCAGCACCGGCGGGGCGATTGAGTCCGGGGAGCTGTTTTTT
TRBV12-3/TRBV12-4	TRBJ2-1	.	few	CASCYFQGGEQFF	TGTGCCAGCTGTTACTTCCAGGGGGGTGAGCAGTTCTTC
TRBV12-5	TRBJ2-3	.	.	CASGLGVPDTQYF	TGTGCTAGTGGTTTAGGGGTTCCAGATACGCAGTATTTT
TRBV20-1	TRBJ1-1	.	.	CSARDSGLMNTEAFF	TGCAGTGCTAGAGATTCCGGCCTCATGAACACTGAAGCTTTCTTT
TRBV10-3	TRBJ2-7	TRBD1	.	CAISEATGAKQYF	TGTGCCATCAGTGAAGCGACAGGGGCGAAGCAGTACTTC
TRBV30	TRBJ2-1	TRBD1	few	CAWSVLRDRSYNEQFF	TGTGCCTGGAGTGTACTGAGGGACAGATCCTACAATGAGCAGTTCTTC
TRBV5-6	TRBJ2-7	TRBD1	many	CASSPGQVAFSEQYF	TGTGCCAGCAGCCCTGGACAGGTGGCCTTCTCCGAGCAGTACTTC
TRBV10-3	TRBJ2-7	.	.	CAISESGGSGEQYF	TGTGCCATCAGTGAGTCGGGAGGTAGTGGCGAGCAGTACTTC
TRBV6-2/TRBV6-3	TRBJ2-5	.	.	CASSYWKKEGTQYF	TGTGCCAGCAGTTACTGGAAAAAGGAGGGGACCCAGTACTTC
TRBV12-3/TRBV12-4	TRBJ1-2	.	few	CASSFAGQGGGYTF	TGTGCCAGCAGTTTTGCCGGCCAGGGCGGAGGCTACACCTTC
TRBV6-5	TRBJ1-4	.	.	CATSQAEKLFF	TGTGCCACCTCACAGGCTGAAAAACTGTTTTTT
TRBV4-1	TRBJ2-2	.	few	CASSQQYRAADTGELFF	TGCGCCAGCAGCCAACAATACAGGGCCGCGGACACCGGGGAGCTGTTTTTT
TRBV10-3	TRBJ2-1	.	.	CAISFDSYNEQFF	TGTGCCATCAGCTTTGACAGTTACAATGAGCAGTTCTTC
TRBV5-6	TRBJ2-5	.	few	CASSLDGPPGTQYF	TGTGCCAGCAGCTTGGATGGACCTCCCGGGACCCAGTACTTC
TRBV7-8	TRBJ2-3	.	.	CASSLAQSGITDTQYF	TGTGCCAGCAGCCTAGCTCAGAGCGGAATCACAGATACGCAGTATTTT
TRBV18	TRBJ2-5	TRBD2	.	CASSPGTSGTTETQYF	TGTGCCAGCTCACCCGGGACTAGCGGGACTACGGAGACCCAGTACTTC
TRBV20-1	TRBJ2-7	TRBD2	.	CSASSSGRMREQYF	TGCAGTGCTAGCTCTAGCGGGAGGATGAGGGAGCAGTACTTC
TRBV5-4	TRBJ1-3	.	.	CASSLYRENTIYF	TGTGCCAGCAGCTTGTATAGAGAGAACACCATATATTTT
TRBV7-8	TRBJ2-7	.	.	CASSLARTGEQYF	TGTGCCAGCAGCTTAGCGCGGACGGGCGAGCAGTACTTC
TRBV19	TRBJ2-7	TRBD1	.	CASTPTGGWGEQYF	TGTGCCAGTACCCCGACAGGGGGCTGGGGCGAGCAGTACTTC
TRBV20-1	TRBJ2-7	TRBD1	few	CSAPDRGRSGVEQYF	TGCAGTGCCCCGGACAGGGGGCGCTCCGGGGTTGAGCAGTACTTC
TRBV5-1	TRBJ2-7	TRBD2	few	CASSALAGGDEQYF	TGCGCCAGCTCCGCCCTAGCGGGAGGTGACGAGCAGTACTTC
TRBV15	TRBJ2-1	.	.	CATSSHLTGTQFF	TGTGCCACCAGCAGCCATTTAACGGGAACCCAGTTCTTC
TRBV5-6	TRBJ1-1	.	few	CASSLALGNTEAFF	TGTGCCAGCAGCTTGGCACTGGGGAACACTGAAGCTTTCTTT
TRBV29-1	TRBJ2-7	.	few	CSVSPGPPYEQYF	TGCAGCGTTAGTCCGGGACCTCCCTACGAGCAGTACTTC
TRBV13	TRBJ1-1	.	few	CASTAGLNTEAFF	TGTGCCAGCACGGCAGGGCTGAACACTGAAGCTTTCTTT
TRBV29-1	TRBJ2-3	.	.	CSVNQGSDTQYF	TGCAGCGTTAATCAGGGTTCAGATACGCAGTATTTT
TRBV30	TRBJ1-5	TRBD1	few	CAWKRQGLGQPQHF	TGTGCCTGGAAGCGACAGGGGCTGGGTCAGCCCCAGCATTTT
TRBV7-9	TRBJ2-2	TRBD1	few	CASSRQGAAGELFF	TGTGCCAGCAGTAGACAGGGGGCGGCCGGGGAGCTGTTTTTT
TRBV9	TRBJ2-5	.	few	CASSAGHGVKETQYF	TGTGCCAGCAGCGCGGGACACGGGGTAAAAGAGACCCAGTACTTC
TRBV24-1	TRBJ2-6	TRBD1	few	CATSDTPTGAGANVLTF	TGTGCCACCAGTGACACCCCGACAGGGGCAGGGGCCAACGTCCTGACTTTC
TRBV12-3/TRBV12-4	TRBJ1-5	.	few	CASSFGQRPQHF	TGTGCCAGCAGTTTCGGACAGAGGCCCCAGCATTTT
TRBV20-1	TRBJ2-1	TRBD2	.	CSARGPAGAGEQFF	TGCAGTGCTAGGGGGCCAGCGGGAGCGGGTGAGCAGTTCTTC